The clone carrying this TCR beta chain was observed a few times. Its antigen is unknown. MiXCR was run by TCRdb on the 5' RACE reads, yielding one entry per CDR3 protein. Of some 400,000 distinct CDR3 sequences listed, 18% are singletons. This record comes from a study of T cells after yellow fever vaccination. About the study: Fractions with few cells were prepared using SMART-Seq v4 Ultra Low Input. Whole-study results and caveats: Researchers noted that a small share of clonotypes showed up in both CD4 and CD8 compartments. Post-booster repertoires contained most primary-vaccination clones again (around 97% CD4, over 70% CD8). Contamination of FACS-sorted repertoires by abundant clonotypes from the bulk population could occur.

The specimen was PBMCs, collected before the yellow fever booster vaccination. This sequence originates from a young man who received the YFV17D yellow fever vaccine.

In DNA form, the CDR3 reads TGCAGTGCTCCACACGTGGTCGAAGAAGCTTTCTTT. Protein sequence: CSAPHVVEEAFF. The rearrangement uses TRBV20-1 and TRBJ1-1; D remains ambiguous. Germline CDR1 is DFQATT and CDR2 is SNEGSKA (reference sequence). V dropped 5 bases and J dropped 8 bases, with 15 bases sitting between them. The CDR3 is 12 amino acids.